This TCR beta chain stems from a study of T cell responses to AZD1222 COVID-19 vaccine. Whole-study results and caveats: White British donors predominated, females outnumbered males, and clonal diversity was possibly underestimated. Reportedly, close to half of spike-specific TCRs are directed against unmutated variant regions. Only five to seven AZD1222 recipients tested seropositive at baseline.

This clone was detected only once. Antigen: not known. Assay: immunoSEQ multiplex PCR; the TCRdb copy retains only in-frame clones and omits some. The sample includes approximately 100,000 clones, about 83% of them seen just once. Germline CDR1 is SGHRS and CDR2 is YFSETQ. The ends were cut back, 0 bases at V and 6 bases at J, with 18 bases in the middle. The CDR3 has 16 residues. This chain uses TRBV5-1 with TRBJ1-1; a possible D gene is TRBD1 (6 bases). The receptor was isolated from an adult in good health. The sample here was peripheral blood, taken on day 0 of AZD1222 vaccination. The CDR3: CASSLGAQGYYPEAFF. The CDR3 bases are TGCGCCAGCAGCTTGGGGGCACAGGGATATTATCCTGAAGCTTTCTTT.